This TCR beta chain was recovered during a study of response to subunit inactivated influenza vaccine. Findings of the study overall: A suggestion made by the authors is that each seasonal influenza vaccination recruits few new T cells.

MiXCR was run by TCRdb on the RT-PCR reads, yielding one entry per CDR3 protein. The repertoire has about 650,000 distinct CDR3 sequences, around 16% of them found once; the top ten carry roughly 12%. Germline loops: CDR1 ENHRY, CDR2 SYGVKD. This CDR3 comprises 15 residues. Trimming removed 5 bases from V and 2 bases from J; junction bases left unmatched: 7. Only a few counts were recorded for this clonotype. Its antigen is undetermined. The clonotype comes from a man aged 50 to 60 who received an inactivated influenza vaccine. This specimen consisted of PBMCs from blood, obtained roughly 12 days after vaccination. This chain links TRBV10-3 with TRBJ2-3; TRBD2 aligns across 7 bases. The CDR3 here is CAISSGTDLTDTQYF. The CDR3 DNA reads TGTGCCATCAGTAGCGGGACCGACCTCACAGATACGCAGTATTTT.